A selection of T cell receptor beta chains follows, all from one sample in a study of response to subunit inactivated influenza vaccine. TCRdb processed the RT-PCR reads anew with MiXCR; each CDR3 protein has one entry. The table has about 570,000 distinct CDR3 sequences, approximately 10% seen once. These data were also filed under a second study, of T cells expressing NK-cell markers.

Material: PBMCs from blood, obtained on the day of vaccination. These receptor sequences come from a man aged 45-60 years who received an inactivated influenza vaccine. Each CDR3 is given with its conserved first and last residue. D genes are given only for firm matches. Not all rows give a size; the values are once, few, many and, for expanded clones, a class.

v_call	j_call	d_call	clone_size	cdr3_aa	cdr3_nt
TRBV6-1	TRBJ1-5	TRBD1	few	CASSNDRGGGQPQHF	TGTGCCAGCAGCAACGACAGGGGCGGGGGGCAGCCCCAGCATTTT
TRBV4-3	TRBJ2-5	NA	once	CASSQATAGRIQETQYF	TGCGCCAGCAGCCAGGCCACTGCAGGGCGTATCCAAGAGACCCAGTACTTC
TRBV20-1	TRBJ2-1	TRBD1	NA	CSVLGQGPYNEQFF	TGCAGTGTCCTGGGACAGGGTCCCTACAATGAGCAGTTCTTC
TRBV11-2	TRBJ2-1	TRBD2	many	CASSLDFSGGGVRNEQFF	TGTGCCAGCAGCTTAGATTTCTCGGGCGGGGGGGTTAGGAATGAGCAGTTCTTC
TRBV20-1	TRBJ2-3	NA	few	CSATKGALSADTQYF	TGCAGTGCCACAAAAGGAGCTCTCTCTGCAGATACGCAGTATTTT
TRBV15	TRBJ2-7	NA	NA	CATSRVGDLKYEQYF	TGTGCCACCAGCAGAGTAGGGGACCTCAAGTACGAGCAGTACTTC
TRBV27	TRBJ2-1	NA	NA	CASSSHTGWGDEQFF	TGTGCCAGCAGTTCACACACCGGATGGGGAGATGAGCAGTTCTTC
TRBV28	TRBJ2-1	NA	NA	CASKSGNEQFF	TGTGCCAGCAAATCTGGGAATGAGCAGTTCTTC
TRBV4-2	TRBJ2-3	NA	many	CASSQEWAFSTDTQYF	TGTGCCAGCAGCCAAGAATGGGCATTTAGCACAGATACGCAGTATTTT
TRBV7-2	TRBJ2-3	TRBD1	many	CASSSGTGGTDTQYF	TGTGCCAGCAGTTCCGGGACAGGGGGAACAGATACGCAGTATTTT
TRBV9	TRBJ2-7	TRBD1	few	CASSDGTVPYEQYF	TGTGCCAGCAGCGACGGGACAGTTCCCTACGAGCAGTACTTC
TRBV5-6	TRBJ2-3	NA	once	CASSFLTLTDTQYF	TGTGCCAGCAGCTTCCTGACATTAACAGATACGCAGTATTTT
TRBV20-1	TRBJ2-7	TRBD1	NA	CSASGTVSYEQYF	TGCAGTGCTTCCGGGACAGTTTCCTACGAGCAGTACTTC
TRBV4-1	TRBJ2-5	TRBD2	few	CASSQDGLADQETQYF	TGCGCCAGCAGCCAAGATGGACTAGCGGATCAAGAGACCCAGTACTTC
TRBV6-5	TRBJ2-5	TRBD1	NA	CASSYSQGRETQYF	TGTGCCAGCAGTTACTCACAGGGGCGGGAGACCCAGTACTTC
TRBV5-5	TRBJ2-7	TRBD1	NA	CASSWGQGSPYEQYF	TGTGCCAGCAGCTGGGGACAGGGATCACCCTACGAGCAGTACTTC
TRBV7-9	TRBJ2-1	NA	many	CASSLAGAHEQFF	TGTGCCAGCAGCTTAGCGGGGGCCCATGAGCAGTTCTTC
TRBV6-1	TRBJ2-6	NA	NA	CASRTGFGANVLTF	TGTGCCAGCAGAACAGGGTTTGGGGCCAACGTCCTGACTTTC
TRBV4-1	TRBJ2-1	TRBD2	few	CASSQGIQRGSYNEQFF	TGCGCCAGCAGCCAAGGAATACAGCGGGGCTCCTACAATGAGCAGTTCTTC
TRBV6-5	TRBJ1-6	TRBD1	many	CASSRDRARNSPLHF	TGTGCCAGCAGCCGAGACAGGGCCAGAAATTCACCCCTCCACTTT
TRBV5-1	TRBJ2-2	TRBD1	NA	CSTSPGTGYTGELFF	TGCTCCACTTCGCCCGGGACAGGTTACACCGGGGAGCTGTTTTTT
TRBV5-6	TRBJ2-6	NA	many	CASSLISQRLFNVLTF	TGTGCCAGCAGCTTGATCAGTCAGCGTCTATTCAACGTCCTGACTTTC
TRBV10-3	TRBJ2-1	TRBD2	NA	CAIRTSGHSYNEQFF	TGTGCCATCAGGACTAGCGGGCACTCCTACAATGAGCAGTTCTTC
TRBV12-3/TRBV12-4	TRBJ2-5	NA	NA	CASNPGAGETQYF	TGTGCCAGCAACCCGGGGGCCGGGGAGACCCAGTACTTC
TRBV5-1	TRBJ2-3	TRBD2	few	CASSLGSSGVTDTQYF	TGCGCCAGCAGCTTGGGTTCTAGCGGGGTCACAGATACGCAGTATTTT
TRBV4-3	TRBJ2-1	NA	NA	CASSPRTRSYNEQFF	TGCGCCAGCAGCCCACGGACACGCTCCTACAATGAGCAGTTCTTC
TRBV7-9	TRBJ2-1	NA	many	CASSPALENEQFF	TGTGCCAGCAGCCCCGCACTAGAAAATGAGCAGTTCTTC
TRBV11-2	TRBJ2-3	TRBD2	few	CASSFRTSGSGARTDTQYF	TGTGCCAGCAGCTTCCGGACTAGCGGGAGTGGAGCGCGCACAGATACGCAGTATTTT
TRBV20-1	TRBJ2-3	NA	few	CSASPIGYHSSTDTQYF	TGCAGTGCTAGTCCTATCGGGTACCACTCTAGCACAGATACGCAGTATTTT
TRBV29-1	TRBJ2-5	NA	NA	CSVGRSQETQYF	TGCAGCGTTGGGCGCAGCCAAGAGACCCAGTACTTC
TRBV10-3	TRBJ1-1	TRBD1	few	CAISESNRGMNTEAFF	TGTGCCATCAGTGAGTCGAACAGGGGGATGAACACTGAAGCTTTCTTT
TRBV5-1	TRBJ2-2	NA	many	CASRQEAGRTGELFF	TGCGCCAGCAGACAGGAGGCAGGGCGCACCGGGGAGCTGTTTTTT
TRBV12-3/TRBV12-4	TRBJ2-7	NA	NA	CASSSQGEQYF	TGTGCCAGCAGTTCCCAGGGCGAGCAGTACTTC
TRBV28	TRBJ2-7	TRBD2	NA	CASSQTFLAGGRTEQYF	TGTGCCAGCAGTCAGACTTTCCTAGCGGGAGGCAGAACAGAGCAGTACTTC
TRBV12-3/TRBV12-4	TRBJ2-7	TRBD2	few	CASSLVEAGGLNYEQYF	TGTGCCAGCAGTTTAGTTGAAGCGGGAGGGCTGAATTACGAGCAGTACTTC
TRBV3-1	TRBJ2-7	TRBD2	many	CASSLAGDWNEQYF	TGTGCCAGCAGCCTAGCGGGAGATTGGAACGAGCAGTACTTC
TRBV12-3/TRBV12-4	TRBJ2-4	TRBD2	many	CASSLGTSGAEDIQYF	TGTGCCAGCAGTTTAGGAACAAGCGGGGCGGAGGACATTCAGTACTTC
TRBV24-1	TRBJ1-6	NA	NA	CATSEARWGSPLHF	TGTGCCACCAGTGAGGCCAGGTGGGGTTCACCCCTCCACTTT
TRBV5-1	TRBJ2-5	NA	few	CASTDRQETQYF	TGCGCCAGCACCGACAGGCAAGAGACCCAGTACTTC